The 21 T cell receptor beta chains below were found in one sample sequenced in a study of blood T cells in healthy people across ages. A sample-barcoded 5' primer and a J-beta primer mix were used in a second PCR of about 6 to 11 cycles. Using its own MiXCR run on the 5' RACE reads, TCRdb lists one record per CDR3 protein. In the table there are over a million distinct CDR3 sequences, approximately 25% of which are singletons. This sample also appeared in a second study, on T cells of mothers and their children.

Input material: blood. All receptors derive from a girl aged 2 to 10 in good health.

This clonotype was seen more than once but under ten times. This chain joins TRBV11-2 and TRBJ2-2, with 11 bases matching TRBD1. Trimming cost V 5 bases and J 0 bases; bases outside gene matches: 5. Germline CDR1 and CDR2: SGHAT and FQNNGV. The length of the CDR3 is 17 residues. The chain's CDR3 is CASSPWTGGANTGELFF. DNA of the CDR3: TGTGCCAGCAGCCCCTGGACAGGGGGCGCGAACACCGGGGAGCTGTTTTTT. The variable domain in full, with the rest retrieved from reference TRBV11-2 and TRBJ2-2, is EAGVAQSPRYKIIEKRQSVAFWCNPISGHATLYWYQQILGQGPKLLIQFQNNGVVDDSQLPKDRFSAERLKGVDSTLKIQPAKLEDSAVYLCASSPWTGGANTGELFFGEGSRLTVL.

The sample holds a few counts of this clonotype. The V gene is TRBV9, the J gene TRBJ2-2, with D hard to call. The CDR3 has 15 amino acids. Germline assignment: CDR1 SGDLS and CDR2 YYNGEE. With 5 bases removed from V and 1 base from J, the gap between germline ends came to 12 bases. The CDR3, as DNA: TGTGCCAGCAGTGGGTCGGTGTTGAACACCGGGGAGCTGTTTTTT. Protein product: CASSGSVLNTGELFF.

The chain recombines TRBV28 with TRBJ2-3; the D gene could be TRBD1 or TRBD2 (5 bases each). Between the trimmed V and J ends, which lost 3 bases and 2 bases, there was a span of 15 bases. This CDR3 contains 16 residues. Germline lookup yields CDR1 MDHEN and CDR2 SYDVKM. Here the CDR3 reads CASSFSGTGYTDTQYF. CDR3 in DNA: TGTGCCAGCAGTTTCTCCGGGACGGGTTACACAGATACGCAGTATTTT.

V gene TRBV6-5 combines with J gene TRBJ2-5, with D hard to call. Gene TRBJ2-1 matches the end of the DNA better, so the J call may be wrong. This CDR3 has 13 amino acids. CDR1 and CDR2 (germline): MNHEY, SVGAGI. The DNA for the CDR3 is TGTGCCAGCAGTTACCTTGCGGACAATGAGCAGTTCTTC. Translation: CASSYLADNEQFF.

In its sample, this clonotype was seen many times. The genes are TRBV6-4 and TRBJ2-2; 8 bases are shared with TRBD1. The CDR3 sequence is 15 residues long. The germline CDR1 and CDR2 sequences are MRHNA and SNTAGT. V was pared by 6 bases and J by 0 bases, with 3 bases of the junction left unmatched. CDR3 loop: CASSPQGANTGELFF. The CDR3 DNA follows: TGTGCCAGCAGCCCACAGGGGGCGAACACCGGGGAGCTGTTTTTT.

This clonotype has only a few counts. The chain combines TRBV4-1 with TRBJ2-1, with 9 bases fitting TRBD2. CDR3 length: 13 amino acids. J was trimmed by 7 bases and V by 8 bases; bases with no gene match: 6. Germline lookup yields CDR1 MGHRA and CDR2 YSYEKL. For the CDR3, the DNA is TGCGCCAGCCGTGGGGCGGGAGGGAATGAGCAGTTCTTC. Protein product: CASRGAGGNEQFF.

This clonotype appeared a few times. The V gene is TRBV12-3 or TRBV12-4, the J gene TRBJ2-1, with TRBD2 as a possible D gene (6 bases). V dropped 4 bases and J dropped 8 bases, with 15 bases sitting between them. CDR3 length: 14 residues. CDR3 amino acids: CASSSDYLPDEQFF. The CDR3 coding sequence is TGTGCCAGCAGTTCGGACTACCTTCCCGATGAGCAGTTCTTC.

The chain couples TRBV19 to TRBJ2-5, with D perhaps TRBD1 (6 bases). The CDR3 totals 10 residues. V dropped 10 bases and J dropped 5 bases, with 8 bases sitting between them. Germline-derived CDR1 and CDR2 are LNHDA and SQIVND (reference sequence). In nucleotides, the CDR3 is TGTGCCACAGGACAGGAGACCCAGTACTTC. Protein product: CATGQETQYF. Combining the CDR3 with reference TRBV19 and TRBJ2-5 gives the whole variable domain DGGITQSPKYLFRKEGQNVTLSCEQNLNHDAMYWYRQDPGQGLRLIYYSQIVNDFQKGDIAEGYSVSREKKESFPLTVTSAQKNPTAFYLCATGQETQYFGPGTRLLVL.

J is TRBJ2-3 and V is TRBV15, with 11 bases aligning to TRBD2. From germline, CDR1 is LNHNV and CDR2 YYDKDF (reference sequence). This CDR3 has 16 residues. J was trimmed by 4 bases and V by 5 bases; bases with no gene match: 8. CDR3 DNA: TGTGCCACCAGCGATCCTTTTAGCGGGAGGGCAGATACGCAGTATTTT. It specifies CATSDPFSGRADTQYF.

The V and J genes are TRBV9 and TRBJ1-2; D gene ambiguous. V was shortened by 4 bases and J by 0 bases, with 13 bases between the two germline ends. The CDR3 extends over 15 amino acids. Germline CDR1 is SGDLS and CDR2 is YYNGEE. The DNA of the CDR3 is TGTGCCAGCAGCCCCGGAAGCTTCGCTAACTATGGCTACACCTTC. Its protein is CASSPGSFANYGYTF.

This chain links TRBV4-1 with TRBJ2-5, with D tentatively TRBD2 (6 bases). The J call may be in error: the DNA end matches TRBJ2-7 better. Germline CDR1 and CDR2: MGHRA and YSYEKL. CDR3 size: 15 residues. The CDR3: CASSYELATVYEQYF. DNA for the CDR3: TGCGCCAGCAGCTACGAACTAGCAACCGTCTACGAGCAGTACTTC.

The chain uses TRBV20-1 and TRBJ2-2; D unclear. CDR1 and CDR2 (germline): DFQATT, SNEGSKA (reference sequence). This CDR3 is built from 14 residues. V was pared by 2 bases and J by 3 bases, with 10 bases between. The CDR3, as DNA: TGCAGTGCTAGACTAGATTTGGACACCGGGGAGCTGTTTTTT. This encodes CSARLDLDTGELFF.

Only a few counts were recorded for this clonotype. The V call is TRBV7-2, the J call TRBJ2-6, with TRBD1 as a possible D gene (5 bases). Germline V gene sequence: CDR1 SGHTA, CDR2 FQGNSA. CDR3 length: 13 amino acids. V was trimmed by 0 bases and J by 11 bases, leaving 8 bases between them. The CDR3 region is CASSLAGRDVLTF. In DNA form, the CDR3 reads TGTGCCAGCAGCTTAGCGGGCAGGGACGTCCTGACTTTC.

The sample holds many counts of this clonotype. V gene TRBV18 combines with J gene TRBJ2-1; D may be TRBD1 (6 bases). V gave up 1 base and J gave up 8 bases, with 9 bases separating them. Germline V gene data show CDR1 as KGHSH and CDR2 as LQKENI. The CDR3 has 13 amino acids. The CDR3: CASSPRPGDEQFF. In DNA form, the CDR3 reads TGTGCCAGCTCACCACGTCCAGGGGATGAGCAGTTCTTC.

This clonotype was detected a few times. The rearrangement uses TRBV10-3 and TRBJ1-2, with TRBD1 matching over 7 bases. Looked up from germline, CDR1 is ENHRY and CDR2 is SYGVKD. The CDR3 covers 15 residues. The V gene end was trimmed by 2 bases and the J gene end by 6 bases; junction bases not matched to a gene: 9. CDR3 region: CAISEAGQEKDGYTF. As DNA, the CDR3 is TGTGCCATCAGTGAGGCTGGACAGGAAAAGGATGGCTACACCTTC.

CDR3 residues: CSASPSGRTDTQYF. In nucleotides, the CDR3 is TGCAGTGCTAGCCCTAGCGGGAGGACAGATACGCAGTATTTT. The chain combines TRBV20-1 with TRBJ2-3; 11 bases are shared with TRBD2. This CDR3 has 14 residues. V was clipped by 3 bases and J by 3 bases; unmatched bases: 2. Germline V gives CDR1 DFQATT, CDR2 SNEGSKA (reference sequence).

V is TRBV5-1 and J is TRBJ2-7; 7 bases line up with TRBD2. Germline assignment: CDR1 SGHRS and CDR2 YFSETQ. This CDR3 spans 16 amino acids. V was pared by 0 bases and J by 0 bases, with 6 bases of the junction left unmatched. DNA of the CDR3: TGCGCCAGCAGCTTGGGATGGGGGGGATACTCCTACGAGCAGTACTTC. Translating gives CASSLGWGGYSYEQYF.

The V and J genes are TRBV5-1 and TRBJ2-4; 11 bases fit TRBD2. J was trimmed by 4 bases and V by 4 bases; bases with no gene match: 4. Germline CDR1 SGHRS, CDR2 YFSETQ. The CDR3 has 15 amino acids. The CDR3 coding sequence is TGCGCCAGCAGCCCGGGACTAGCGGTAAAAAACATTCAGTACTTC. This translates into CASSPGLAVKNIQYF. The variable domain in full, completed from reference TRBV5-1 and TRBJ2-4, reads KAGVTQTPRYLIKTRGQQVTLSCSPISGHRSVSWYQQTPGQGLQFLFEYFSETQRNKGNFPGRFSGRQFSNSRSEMNVSTLELGDSALYLCASSPGLAVKNIQYFGAGTRLSVL.

This clonotype was found a few times. The chain has TRBV7-9 and TRBJ1-2; 7 bases line up with TRBD1. Germline V lookup: CDR1 SEHNR, CDR2 FQNEAQ (reference sequence). The J segment lost 6 bases and the V segment lost 5 bases, leaving 12 bases of the junction unmatched. The CDR3 sequence is 15 residues long. Here the CDR3 reads CASSATSTGEDGYTF. As DNA, the CDR3 is TGTGCCAGCAGCGCCACGAGTACAGGGGAAGATGGCTACACCTTC.

J is TRBJ2-6 and V is TRBV28; D is uncertain. The CDR3 covers 15 residues. Trimming took off 11 bases at V and 0 bases at J, with 14 bases between the two ends. Germline values: CDR1 MDHEN, CDR2 SYDVKM. CDR3 sequence (DNA): TGTGCCGCAGCCACGAGAGGCTCTGGGGCCAACGTCCTGACTTTC. This sequence encodes CAAATRGSGANVLTF.

The J gene is TRBJ2-2, the V gene TRBV29-1; 14 bases agree with TRBD2. After removal of 6 bases from V and 4 bases from J, the junction contained 4 bases not matched to a gene. This CDR3 is 15 amino acids long. The germline gives CDR1 SQVTM, CDR2 ANQGSEA. The CDR3 DNA reads as TGCAGCGTCGCGACTAGCGGGGGGGTCACCGGGGAGCTGTTTTTT. Translating it yields CSVATSGGVTGELFF.